This T cell receptor (beta chain) originates from a study of cytotoxic CD8 clonotypes in ibrutinib-treated CLL. Produced via immunoSEQ multiplex PCR; TCRdb's table is partial and in-frame only. The sample includes some 200,000 clones, about two thirds of them seen just once. The material was PBMCs, obtained after 24 months of ibrutinib treatment. The TCR comes from a human donor with chronic lymphocytic leukemia.

CDR3 DNA: TGTGCCTGGAGTGGATTAGTGGCGGGAATCGATGAGCAGTTCTTC. Translating gives CAWSGLVAGIDEQFF. The V call is TRBV30, the J call TRBJ2-1; maybe TRBD2 (6 bases). With 1 base removed from V and 8 bases from J, the gap between germline ends came to 18 bases. The germline V gene encodes CDR1 GTSNPN and CDR2 SVGIG (reference sequence). This CDR3 contains 15 residues.